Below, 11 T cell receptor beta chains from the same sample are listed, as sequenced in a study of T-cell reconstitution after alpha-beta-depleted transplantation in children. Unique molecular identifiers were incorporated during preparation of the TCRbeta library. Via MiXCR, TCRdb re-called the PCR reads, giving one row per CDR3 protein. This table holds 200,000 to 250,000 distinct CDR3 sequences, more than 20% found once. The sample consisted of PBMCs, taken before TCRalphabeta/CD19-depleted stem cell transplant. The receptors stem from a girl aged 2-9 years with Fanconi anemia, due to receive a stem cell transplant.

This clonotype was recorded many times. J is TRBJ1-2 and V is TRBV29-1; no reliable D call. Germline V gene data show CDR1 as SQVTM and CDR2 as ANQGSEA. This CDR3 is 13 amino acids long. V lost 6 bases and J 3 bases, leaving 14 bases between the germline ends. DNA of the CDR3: TGCAGCGTCTTTGGGGTAACGGACTATGGCTACACCTTC. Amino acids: CSVFGVTDYGYTF.

The CDR3 nucleotides read TGTGCCAGCAGTTACTCGTCAGGGGGGTTTAATGAGCAGTTCTTC. Translated: CASSYSSGGFNEQFF. The V gene is TRBV6-5, the J gene TRBJ2-1; tentatively, D is TRBD1 (7 bases). CDR3 length: 15 amino acids. V lost 0 bases and J lost 7, with 13 bases in between. Germline V gene sequence: CDR1 MNHEY, CDR2 SVGAGI.

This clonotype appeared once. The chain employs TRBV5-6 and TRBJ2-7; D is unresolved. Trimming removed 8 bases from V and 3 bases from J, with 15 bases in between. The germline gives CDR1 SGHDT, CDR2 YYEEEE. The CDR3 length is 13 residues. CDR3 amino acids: CARGPDFFYEQYF. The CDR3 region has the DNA TGTGCCAGGGGCCCCGACTTCTTCTACGAGCAGTACTTC. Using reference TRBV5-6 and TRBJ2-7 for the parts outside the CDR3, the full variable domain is DAGVTQSPTHLIKTRGQQVTLRCSPKSGHDTVSWYQQALGQGPQFIFQYYEEEERQRGNFPDRFSGHQFPNYSSELNVNALLLGDSALYLCARGPDFFYEQYFGPGTRLTVT.

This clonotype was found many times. As DNA, the CDR3 is TGCAGTGCTACATTCCTAGCGGGATTGTACACCGGGGAGCTGTTTTTT. Translating gives CSATFLAGLYTGELFF. This chain joins TRBV20-1 and TRBJ2-2; TRBD2 aligns across 9 bases. Germline V gene lookup returns CDR1 DFQATT and CDR2 SNEGSKA (reference sequence). The CDR3 is 16 amino acids. The V and J ends lost 4 bases and 3 bases, in that order; junction bases with no gene match: 9.

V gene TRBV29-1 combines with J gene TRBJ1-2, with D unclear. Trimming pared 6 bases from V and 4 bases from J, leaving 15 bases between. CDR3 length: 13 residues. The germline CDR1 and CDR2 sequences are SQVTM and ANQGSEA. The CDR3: CSVADGISYGYTF. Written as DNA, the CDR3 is TGCAGCGTCGCGGACGGTATATCCTATGGCTACACCTTC. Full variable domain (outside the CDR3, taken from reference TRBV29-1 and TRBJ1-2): SAVISQKPSRDICQRGTSLTIQCQVDSQVTMMFWYRQQPGQSLTLIATANQGSEATYESGFVIDKFPISRPNLTFSTLTVSNMSPEDSSIYLCSVADGISYGYTFGSGTRLTVV.

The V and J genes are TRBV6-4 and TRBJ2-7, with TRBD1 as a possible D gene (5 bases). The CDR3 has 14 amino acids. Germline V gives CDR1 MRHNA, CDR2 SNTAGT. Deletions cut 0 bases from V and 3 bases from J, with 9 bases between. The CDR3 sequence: CASSDSTELYEQYF. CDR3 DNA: TGTGCCAGCAGTGACTCGACAGAGCTCTACGAGCAGTACTTC.

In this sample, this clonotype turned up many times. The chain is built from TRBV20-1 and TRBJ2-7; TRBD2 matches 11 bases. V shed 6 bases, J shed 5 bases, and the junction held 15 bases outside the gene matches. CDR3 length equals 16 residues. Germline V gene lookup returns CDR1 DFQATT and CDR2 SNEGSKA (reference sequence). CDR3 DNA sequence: TGCAGTGCCACAGCGTCCCTAGCGGGAGGTCCAAACGAGCAGTACTTC. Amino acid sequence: CSATASLAGGPNEQYF.

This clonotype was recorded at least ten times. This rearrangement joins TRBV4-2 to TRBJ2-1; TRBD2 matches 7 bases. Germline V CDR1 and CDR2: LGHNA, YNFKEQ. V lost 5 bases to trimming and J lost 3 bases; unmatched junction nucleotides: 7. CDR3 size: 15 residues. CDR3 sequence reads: CASSSRERVYNEQFF. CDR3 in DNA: TGTGCCAGCAGCTCGCGGGAGAGGGTCTACAATGAGCAGTTCTTC.

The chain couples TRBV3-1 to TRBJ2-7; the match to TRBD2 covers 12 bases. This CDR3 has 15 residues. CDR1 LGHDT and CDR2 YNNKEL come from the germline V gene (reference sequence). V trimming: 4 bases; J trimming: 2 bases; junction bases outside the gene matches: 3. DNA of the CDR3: TGTGCCAGCAGCCCCACTAGCGGGAGGCCCTACGAGCAGTACTTC. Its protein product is CASSPTSGRPYEQYF.

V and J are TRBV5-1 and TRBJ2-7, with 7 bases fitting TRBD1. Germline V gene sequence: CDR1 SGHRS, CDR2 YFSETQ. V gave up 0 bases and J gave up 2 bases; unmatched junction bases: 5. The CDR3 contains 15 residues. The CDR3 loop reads CASSLAGTDPYEQYF. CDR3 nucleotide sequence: TGCGCCAGCAGCTTGGCCGGGACAGACCCCTACGAGCAGTACTTC.

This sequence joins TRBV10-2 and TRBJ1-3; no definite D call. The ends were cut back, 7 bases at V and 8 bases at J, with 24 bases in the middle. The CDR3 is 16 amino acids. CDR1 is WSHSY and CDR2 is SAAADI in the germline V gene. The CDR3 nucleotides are TGCGCCAGCATTACGACGGGGTCAGGAGGAGAAGACACCATATATTTT. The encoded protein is CASITTGSGGEDTIYF.